Listed below are T cell receptor beta chains from one sample, sequenced in a study of cytomegalovirus exposure and HLA in healthy donors. Produced via immunoSEQ multiplex PCR; TCRdb's table is partial and in-frame only. The sample yields 160,000 or so clones, 70% to 80% seen once. Sequencing used PBMCs. The receptors stem from a young man in good health and CMV-seropositive. Both conserved end residues are part of each CDR3. The D gene is left open where the match is weak. Clone size is not always given. Where it is, it says once, few, many or a class for expanded clones.

D gene: .; V gene: TRBV7-9; J gene: TRBJ1-1; clone size: .; CDR3 DNA: TGTGCCAGCAGCTTAGGTCTTGTCGGTGAAGCTTTCTTT; CDR3 protein: CASSLGLVGEAFF
D gene: .; V gene: TRBV4-1; J gene: TRBJ1-1; clone size: .; CDR3 DNA: TGCGCCAGCAGCCAAGTTTCTCTTAACACTGAAGCTTTCTTT; CDR3 protein: CASSQVSLNTEAFF
D gene: .; V gene: TRBV7-2; J gene: TRBJ2-7; clone size: .; CDR3 DNA: TGTGCCAGCAGCCCTTCCGGCTCCTACGAGCAGTACTTC; CDR3 protein: CASSPSGSYEQYF
D gene: .; V gene: TRBV2; J gene: TRBJ2-2; clone size: .; CDR3 DNA: TGTGCCAGCATGGAGAGCGGGAACACCGGGGAGCTGTTTTTT; CDR3 protein: CASMESGNTGELFF
D gene: .; V gene: TRBV5-6; J gene: TRBJ1-5; clone size: .; CDR3 DNA: TGTGCCAGCAGCCGTCGGTTGGATCAGCCCCAGCATTTT; CDR3 protein: CASSRRLDQPQHF
D gene: .; V gene: TRBV4-1; J gene: TRBJ2-1; clone size: .; CDR3 DNA: TGCGCCAGCAGCCAAGTTGTGGGGCAGTCCAATGAGCAGTTCTTC; CDR3 protein: CASSQVVGQSNEQFF
D gene: .; V gene: TRBV4-1; J gene: TRBJ2-3; clone size: .; CDR3 DNA: TGCGCCAGCAGCCAAGAGTTTAGACTAGTGGGGGGCACAGATACGCAGTATTTT; CDR3 protein: CASSQEFRLVGGTDTQYF
D gene: .; V gene: TRBV19; J gene: TRBJ2-7; clone size: few; CDR3 DNA: TGTGCCAGTAGTATAGTGGGCAGCTCCTACGAGCAGTACTTC; CDR3 protein: CASSIVGSSYEQYF
D gene: TRBD2; V gene: TRBV7-9; J gene: TRBJ2-1; clone size: .; CDR3 DNA: TGTGCCAGCAGCTTCCGGGCTAGCGGGTCCTACAATGAGCAGTTCTTC; CDR3 protein: CASSFRASGSYNEQFF
D gene: .; V gene: TRBV27; J gene: TRBJ2-7; clone size: .; CDR3 DNA: TGTGCCAGCAGTTTAGGATCTAGCGTTGGCGAGCAGTACTTC; CDR3 protein: CASSLGSSVGEQYF
D gene: TRBD1; V gene: TRBV28; J gene: TRBJ2-7; clone size: .; CDR3 DNA: TGTGCCAGCAGGGGACAGGGAAGCTTCTACGAGCAGTACTTC; CDR3 protein: CASRGQGSFYEQYF
D gene: TRBD1; V gene: TRBV7-2; J gene: TRBJ2-7; clone size: .; CDR3 DNA: TGTGCCAGCAGCCGACAGGGCTCCTACGAGCAGTACTTC; CDR3 protein: CASSRQGSYEQYF
D gene: TRBD1; V gene: TRBV7-2; J gene: TRBJ2-7; clone size: .; CDR3 DNA: TGTGCCAGCAGCGTCGGGACAGGGGGCTTCTACGAGCAGTACTTC; CDR3 protein: CASSVGTGGFYEQYF
D gene: TRBD1; V gene: TRBV5-5; J gene: TRBJ1-2; clone size: .; CDR3 DNA: TGTGCCAGCAGCCCGGACAGGGGGCGTTATGGCTACACCTTC; CDR3 protein: CASSPDRGRYGYTF
D gene: TRBD1; V gene: TRBV6-5; J gene: TRBJ2-5; clone size: .; CDR3 DNA: TGTGCCAGCAGTCCCGGACAGGGAGAGACCCAGTACTTC; CDR3 protein: CASSPGQGETQYF
D gene: .; V gene: TRBV6-5; J gene: TRBJ2-3; clone size: .; CDR3 DNA: TGTGCCAGCAGTTACGGCCAGGGCACAGATACGCAGTATTTT; CDR3 protein: CASSYGQGTDTQYF
D gene: TRBD2; V gene: TRBV4-1; J gene: TRBJ2-2; clone size: .; CDR3 DNA: TGCGCCAGCAGCCACTCCCCGGGACTAGTTTCCGGGGAGCTGTTTTTT; CDR3 protein: CASSHSPGLVSGELFF
D gene: .; V gene: TRBV7-2; J gene: TRBJ1-2; clone size: few; CDR3 DNA: TGTGCCAGCAGCTTAGGTGGCCAGAACTATGGCTACACCTTC; CDR3 protein: CASSLGGQNYGYTF
D gene: .; V gene: TRBV28; J gene: TRBJ1-2; clone size: .; CDR3 DNA: TGTGCCAGCTTGAATATACGGGGCTATGGCTACACCTTC; CDR3 protein: CASLNIRGYGYTF
D gene: TRBD1; V gene: TRBV5-1; J gene: TRBJ2-1; clone size: .; CDR3 DNA: TGCGCCAGCAGCATCGCCGGGACAGGGGGGGATGAGCAGTTCTTC; CDR3 protein: CASSIAGTGGDEQFF
D gene: .; V gene: TRBV4-1; J gene: TRBJ2-3; clone size: .; CDR3 DNA: TGCGCCAGCAGCCAAGATACCGAACCGGTCACAGATACGCAGTATTTT; CDR3 protein: CASSQDTEPVTDTQYF
D gene: TRBD1; V gene: TRBV9; J gene: TRBJ2-7; clone size: .; CDR3 DNA: TGTGCCAGCAGCGTAGCACCAGGGGGCGACGGATACGAGCAGTACTTC; CDR3 protein: CASSVAPGGDGYEQYF
D gene: TRBD1; V gene: TRBV6-5; J gene: TRBJ1-5; clone size: .; CDR3 DNA: TGTGCCAGCGGACGGGACAGCTATAGCAATCAGCCCCAGCATTTT; CDR3 protein: CASGRDSYSNQPQHF
D gene: .; V gene: TRBV6-5; J gene: TRBJ2-3; clone size: .; CDR3 DNA: TGTGCCAGCAGTTACTCGGACCGTGGGGGAGGAGATACGCAGTATTTT; CDR3 protein: CASSYSDRGGGDTQYF
D gene: TRBD2; V gene: TRBV4-3; J gene: TRBJ2-1; clone size: .; CDR3 DNA: TGCGCCAGCAGCCAAGATGGGGGATCGGGACTAGTAGACAATGAGCAGTTCTTC; CDR3 protein: CASSQDGGSGLVDNEQFF
D gene: TRBD1; V gene: TRBV28; J gene: TRBJ1-5; clone size: .; CDR3 DNA: TGTGCCAGCATTAGGACAGGGCGACAGCCCCAGCATTTT; CDR3 protein: CASIRTGRQPQHF
D gene: TRBD2; V gene: TRBV5-6; J gene: TRBJ2-7; clone size: .; CDR3 DNA: TGTGCCAGCAGCTCCGCGGGGACTACTCACTCCTACGAGCAGTACTTC; CDR3 protein: CASSSAGTTHSYEQYF
D gene: TRBD1; V gene: TRBV19; J gene: TRBJ2-7; clone size: .; CDR3 DNA: TGTGCCAGTAGTATCGGACAGGGCCCTTCCTACGAGCAGTACTTC; CDR3 protein: CASSIGQGPSYEQYF
D gene: .; V gene: TRBV7-6; J gene: TRBJ2-5; clone size: .; CDR3 DNA: TGTGCCAGCAGCTTAGCGCTCCGGGGGTGGGAGACCCAGTACTTC; CDR3 protein: CASSLALRGWETQYF
D gene: .; V gene: TRBV29-1; J gene: TRBJ1-1; clone size: .; CDR3 DNA: TGCAGCGTTGTCGTGTACACTGAAGCTTTCTTT; CDR3 protein: CSVVVYTEAFF
D gene: .; V gene: TRBV28; J gene: TRBJ1-5; clone size: .; CDR3 DNA: TGTGCCAGCCTACTAGGCGATCAGCCCCAGCATTTT; CDR3 protein: CASLLGDQPQHF
D gene: .; V gene: TRBV7-9; J gene: TRBJ1-3; clone size: .; CDR3 DNA: TGTGCCAGCAGCTTATTGTCGGGAGCCACTGGAAACACCATATATTTT; CDR3 protein: CASSLLSGATGNTIYF
D gene: .; V gene: TRBV28; J gene: TRBJ2-1; clone size: .; CDR3 DNA: TGTGCCAGCAGTTTCCTTGATGGGCGTAATGAGCAGTTCTTC; CDR3 protein: CASSFLDGRNEQFF
D gene: .; V gene: TRBV6-1; J gene: TRBJ1-3; clone size: .; CDR3 DNA: TGTGCCAGCACCTCGGGGGGGGCTGGAAACACCATATATTTT; CDR3 protein: CASTSGGAGNTIYF
D gene: TRBD1; V gene: TRBV28; J gene: TRBJ2-5; clone size: .; CDR3 DNA: TGTGCCAGCAGAGATGACAGGGTGCAAGAGACCCAGTACTTC; CDR3 protein: CASRDDRVQETQYF
D gene: .; V gene: TRBV28; J gene: TRBJ2-2; clone size: .; CDR3 DNA: TGTGCCAGCAGTCAATTGAGTCGGACCGGGGAGCTGTTTTTT; CDR3 protein: CASSQLSRTGELFF
D gene: .; V gene: TRBV5-1; J gene: TRBJ2-3; clone size: .; CDR3 DNA: TGCGCCAGCAGCATCAATCGGGTAACAGATACGCAGTATTTT; CDR3 protein: CASSINRVTDTQYF
D gene: .; V gene: TRBV2; J gene: TRBJ2-6; clone size: .; CDR3 DNA: TGTGCCAGCAGTTATTCTCAACTCGGTAGGGTCGGACAGAGAAAGACTGGGGCCAACGTCCTGACTTTC; CDR3 protein: CASSYSQLGRVGQRKTGANVLTF
D gene: .; V gene: TRBV7-2; J gene: TRBJ1-2; clone size: .; CDR3 DNA: TGTGCCAGCAGCTCTTCACTCGGGGAATTCTCCTATGGCTACACCTTC; CDR3 protein: CASSSSLGEFSYGYTF
D gene: .; V gene: TRBV27; J gene: TRBJ2-1; clone size: .; CDR3 DNA: TGTGCCAGCAGTTATCTGACCCAGACTAGTGGCAATGAGCAGTTCTTC; CDR3 protein: CASSYLTQTSGNEQFF
D gene: .; V gene: TRBV7-9; J gene: TRBJ2-6; clone size: .; CDR3 DNA: TGTGCCAGCAGCGTCCTCTCTGGGGCCAACGTCCTGACTTTC; CDR3 protein: CASSVLSGANVLTF
D gene: .; V gene: TRBV11-2; J gene: TRBJ2-7; clone size: .; CDR3 DNA: TGTGCCAGCAGCTCTCTAACGGGACTCTCTAGAGAGCAGTACTTC; CDR3 protein: CASSSLTGLSREQYF
D gene: TRBD1; V gene: TRBV2; J gene: TRBJ1-3; clone size: few; CDR3 DNA: TGTGCCAGCAGGAGACAGGGGAGTGGTGGAAACACCATATATTTT; CDR3 protein: CASRRQGSGGNTIYF
D gene: .; V gene: TRBV9; J gene: TRBJ1-1; clone size: .; CDR3 DNA: TGTGCCAGCAGCGACAGGAAGAACACTGAAGCTTTCTTT; CDR3 protein: CASSDRKNTEAFF
D gene: TRBD1; V gene: TRBV28; J gene: TRBJ1-5; clone size: .; CDR3 DNA: TGTGCCAGCAGTTTCCGACAGGGTAACCAGCCCCAGCATTTT; CDR3 protein: CASSFRQGNQPQHF
D gene: .; V gene: TRBV10-3; J gene: TRBJ2-7; clone size: .; CDR3 DNA: TGTGCCATCAGTGTGTTCGCGGGGGCAGGGGTCGAGCAGTACTTC; CDR3 protein: CAISVFAGAGVEQYF
D gene: TRBD1; V gene: TRBV5-1; J gene: TRBJ2-5; clone size: .; CDR3 DNA: TGCGCCAGCAGCGGGCAGACAGGGTTGGAAGAGACCCAGTACTTC; CDR3 protein: CASSGQTGLEETQYF
D gene: .; V gene: TRBV10-3; J gene: TRBJ2-7; clone size: .; CDR3 DNA: TGTGCCATCAGTGAGAAAACTATTTCCTACGAGCAGTACTTC; CDR3 protein: CAISEKTISYEQYF
D gene: .; V gene: TRBV5-4; J gene: TRBJ2-1; clone size: .; CDR3 DNA: TGTGCCAGCAGCTTGATGGGGGGGCCGGGTGAGCAGTTCTTC; CDR3 protein: CASSLMGGPGEQFF
D gene: .; V gene: TRBV18; J gene: TRBJ1-2; clone size: .; CDR3 DNA: TGTGCCAGCTCAGTTGAGCGATACTATGGCTACACCTTC; CDR3 protein: CASSVERYYGYTF
D gene: .; V gene: TRBV6-1; J gene: TRBJ1-2; clone size: .; CDR3 DNA: TGTGCCAGCAGTGAAACCAGGGCCCAACTCTATGGCTACACCTTC; CDR3 protein: CASSETRAQLYGYTF
D gene: .; V gene: TRBV15; J gene: TRBJ2-5; clone size: once; CDR3 DNA: TGTGCCACCAGCAGAGGGGGGGACAGCCAAGAGACCCAGTACTTC; CDR3 protein: CATSRGGDSQETQYF
D gene: .; V gene: TRBV30; J gene: TRBJ2-2; clone size: .; CDR3 DNA: TGTGCCTGGAGGAGGTTGGGTTACACCGGGGAGCTGTTTTTT; CDR3 protein: CAWRRLGYTGELFF
D gene: TRBD1; V gene: TRBV12-5; J gene: TRBJ2-2; clone size: .; CDR3 DNA: TGTGCTAGTGGTTTGTTGGGACAGGGTTATCCCGGGGAGCTGTTTTTT; CDR3 protein: CASGLLGQGYPGELFF